The 4 T cell receptor beta chains presented below share a single source sample, sequenced in a study of CD8+ T cells in alopecia areata (dated by TCRdb to between 2018 and 2020). Libraries were constructed by the immunoSEQ multiplex PCR assay. To provide template for TCR sequencing, every sample had RNA extracted and reverse transcribed into cDNA. This immuneACCESS table, as held by TCRdb, lists in-frame sequences with V and J called but not all clones. Of the missing ones, under half trace to an unresolved V gene in checked studies; the others have no known cause. This sample is represented by about 220,000 clones; around 57% of them were singletons. The top ten clones comprise 1.6% of the sample. This specimen's time point label, interpreted: roughly 27 days on oral tofacitinib. Interpreted using the paper, the treatment or condition label stands for: oral pan-JAK inhibitor, 5-10 mg twice daily.

The source material was CD4+ T cells sorted from blood, sampled at week 4, from a patient treated with tofacitinib. These receptors all stem from a human donor with alopecia areata.

The chain is built from TRBV11-2 and TRBJ1-2, with D possibly being TRBD1 (6 bases). Trimming took off 4 bases at V and 5 bases at J, with 20 bases between the two ends. CDR1 is SGHAT, CDR2 FQNNGV, per germline. CDR3 length: 16 amino acids. CDR3 nucleotides: TGTGCCAGCAGCTCCTTCGGTGTGGGGGGCAAGTATGGCTACACCTTC. Its translation: CASSSFGVGGKYGYTF.

This CDR3 is CASSLKPSSGISYEQYF. The CDR3 DNA is TGCGCCAGCAGCCTCAAGCCGAGTTCGGGAATCTCCTACGAGCAGTACTTC. The chain has TRBV4-1 and TRBJ2-7, with D perhaps matching TRBD2 (5 bases). The germline V gene has CDR1 MGHRA and CDR2 YSYEKL. The length of the CDR3 is 17 residues. V gave up 4 bases and J gave up 0 bases, with 19 bases separating them.

This clone was picked up a small number of times. The chain employs TRBV2 and TRBJ1-2; D gene ambiguous. This CDR3 spans 13 amino acids. From germline, CDR1 is SNHLY and CDR2 FYNNEI. V lost 10 bases and J 4 bases, leaving 16 bases between the germline ends. CDR3 bases: TGTGCCACCATACAGAATATAGGCTATGGCTACACCTTC. This translates into CATIQNIGYGYTF. The full variable domain, rest sourced from reference TRBV2 and TRBJ1-2, is EPEVTQTPSHQVTQMGQEVILRCVPISNHLYFYWYRQILGQKVEFLVSFYNNEISEKSEIFDDQFSVERPDGSNFTLKIRSTKLEDSAMYFCATIQNIGYGYTFGSGTRLTVV.

CDR3: CASSTGLARETQYF. DNA for the CDR3: TGTGCCAGCAGTACAGGCCTGGCGAGGGAGACCCAGTACTTC. This sequence joins TRBV27 and TRBJ2-5, with TRBD1 as a possible D gene (5 bases). V was pared by 5 bases and J by 5 bases, with 15 bases between. Germline V gene lookup returns CDR1 MNHEY and CDR2 SMNVEV (reference sequence). This CDR3 spans 14 amino acids.